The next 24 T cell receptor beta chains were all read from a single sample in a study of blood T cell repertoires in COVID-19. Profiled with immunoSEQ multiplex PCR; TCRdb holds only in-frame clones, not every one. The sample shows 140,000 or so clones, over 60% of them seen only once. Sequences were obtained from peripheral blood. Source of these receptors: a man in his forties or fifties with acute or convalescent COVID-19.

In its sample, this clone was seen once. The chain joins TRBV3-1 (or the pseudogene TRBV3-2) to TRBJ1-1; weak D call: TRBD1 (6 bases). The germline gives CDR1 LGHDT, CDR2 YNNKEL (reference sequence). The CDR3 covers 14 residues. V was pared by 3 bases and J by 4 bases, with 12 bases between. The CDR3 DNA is TGTGCCAGCAGCCAGGGGGGGCAGGCCACTGAAGCTTTCTTT. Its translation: CASSQGGQATEAFF.

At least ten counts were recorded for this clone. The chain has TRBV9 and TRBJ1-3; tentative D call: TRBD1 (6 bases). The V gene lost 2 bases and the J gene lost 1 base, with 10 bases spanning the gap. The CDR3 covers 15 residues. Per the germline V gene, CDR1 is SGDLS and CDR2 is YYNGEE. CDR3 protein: CASSVGGASGNTIYF. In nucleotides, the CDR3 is TGTGCCAGCAGCGTCGGGGGGGCGTCTGGAAACACCATATATTTT. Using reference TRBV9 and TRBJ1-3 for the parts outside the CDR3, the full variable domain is DSGVTQTPKHLITATGQRVTLRCSPRSGDLSVYWYQQSLDQGLQFLIQYYNGEERAKGNILERFSAQQFPDLHSELNLSSLELGDSALYFCASSVGGASGNTIYFGEGSWLTVV.

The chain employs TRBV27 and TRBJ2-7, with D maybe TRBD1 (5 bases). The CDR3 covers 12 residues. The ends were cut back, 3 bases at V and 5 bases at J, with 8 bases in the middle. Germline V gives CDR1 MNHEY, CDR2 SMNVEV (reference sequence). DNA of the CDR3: TGTGCCAGCAGTTTCCCAGGGAACGAGCAGTACTTC. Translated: CASSFPGNEQYF.

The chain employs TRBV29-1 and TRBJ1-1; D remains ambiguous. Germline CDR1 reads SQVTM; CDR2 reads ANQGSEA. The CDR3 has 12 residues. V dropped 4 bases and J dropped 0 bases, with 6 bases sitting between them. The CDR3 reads CSVGQMNTEAFF. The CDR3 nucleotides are TGCAGCGTTGGGCAGATGAACACTGAAGCTTTCTTT.

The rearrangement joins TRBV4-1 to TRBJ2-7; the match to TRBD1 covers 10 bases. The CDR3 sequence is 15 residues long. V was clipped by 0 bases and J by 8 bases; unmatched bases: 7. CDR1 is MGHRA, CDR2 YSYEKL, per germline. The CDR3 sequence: CASSQEAGQGGKQYF. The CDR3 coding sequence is TGCGCCAGCAGCCAAGAAGCAGGACAGGGGGGAAAGCAGTACTTC.

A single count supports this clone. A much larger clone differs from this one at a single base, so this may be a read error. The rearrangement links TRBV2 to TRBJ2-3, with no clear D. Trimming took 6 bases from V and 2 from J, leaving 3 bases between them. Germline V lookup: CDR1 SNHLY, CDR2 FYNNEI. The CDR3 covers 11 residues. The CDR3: CASRLTDTQYF. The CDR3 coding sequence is TGTGCCAGCAGACTCACAGATACGCAGTATTTT.

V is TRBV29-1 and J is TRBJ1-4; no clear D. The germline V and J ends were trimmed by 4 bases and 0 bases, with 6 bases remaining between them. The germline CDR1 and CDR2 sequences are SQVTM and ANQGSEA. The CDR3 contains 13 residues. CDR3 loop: CSVGAATNEKLFF. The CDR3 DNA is TGCAGCGTTGGGGCAGCAACTAATGAAAAACTGTTTTTT.

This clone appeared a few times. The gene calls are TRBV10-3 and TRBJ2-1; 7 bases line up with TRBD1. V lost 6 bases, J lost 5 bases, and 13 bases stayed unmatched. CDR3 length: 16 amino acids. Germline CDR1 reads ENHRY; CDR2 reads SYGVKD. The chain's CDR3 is CAISTIDREGDNEQFF. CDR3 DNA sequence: TGTGCCATCAGCACGATCGACAGGGAAGGGGACAATGAGCAGTTCTTC.

The CDR3 is CASSLRKAGAPRETQYF. The CDR3 DNA reads as TGTGCCAGCAGCCTTCGCAAAGCGGGGGCCCCCCGGGAGACCCAGTACTTC. This chain joins TRBV3-1 (or the pseudogene TRBV3-2) and TRBJ2-5; 8 bases match TRBD2. The germline V gene has CDR1 LGHDT and CDR2 YNNKEL (reference sequence). The junction had 15 bases not matched to a gene; V was cut back by 4 bases and J by 5 bases. This CDR3 is 17 amino acids long.

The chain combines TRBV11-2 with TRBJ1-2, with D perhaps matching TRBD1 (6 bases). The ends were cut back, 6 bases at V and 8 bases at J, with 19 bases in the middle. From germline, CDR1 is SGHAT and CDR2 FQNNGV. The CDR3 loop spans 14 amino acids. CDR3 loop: CASRDTGYGTGYTF. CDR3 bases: TGTGCCAGCAGAGATACAGGGTATGGAACCGGCTACACCTTC.

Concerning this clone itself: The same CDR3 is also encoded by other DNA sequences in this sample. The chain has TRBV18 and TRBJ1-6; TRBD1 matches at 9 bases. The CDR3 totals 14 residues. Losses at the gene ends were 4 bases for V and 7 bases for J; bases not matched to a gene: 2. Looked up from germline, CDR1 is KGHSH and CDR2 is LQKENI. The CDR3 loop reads CASSLDRGNSPLHF. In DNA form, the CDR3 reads TGTGCCAGCTCACTGGACAGGGGCAATTCACCCCTCCACTTT.

CDR3 bases: TGTGCCAGCAGCGCGGGGGACGGTGGATATAGCAATCAGCCCCAGCATTTT. This gives the protein CASSAGDGGYSNQPQHF. This chain links TRBV7-9 with TRBJ1-5; tentatively, D is TRBD1 (5 bases). Germline V gives CDR1 SEHNR, CDR2 FQNEAQ (reference sequence). V lost 5 bases and J 0 bases, leaving 17 bases between the germline ends. This CDR3 has 17 residues.

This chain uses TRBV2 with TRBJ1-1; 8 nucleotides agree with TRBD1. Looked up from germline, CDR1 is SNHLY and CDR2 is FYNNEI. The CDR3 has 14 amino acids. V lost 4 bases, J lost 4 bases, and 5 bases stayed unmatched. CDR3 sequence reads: CASSVGQGGTEAFF. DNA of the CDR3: TGTGCCAGCAGTGTCGGACAGGGCGGCACTGAAGCTTTCTTT.

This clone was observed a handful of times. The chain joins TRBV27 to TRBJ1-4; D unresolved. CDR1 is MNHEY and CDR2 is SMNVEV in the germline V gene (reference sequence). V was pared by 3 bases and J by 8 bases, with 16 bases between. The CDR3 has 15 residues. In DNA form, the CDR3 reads TGTGCCAGCAGTTTTTTCGGCGGCGGGCAGGAAAAACTGTTTTTT. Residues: CASSFFGGGQEKLFF.

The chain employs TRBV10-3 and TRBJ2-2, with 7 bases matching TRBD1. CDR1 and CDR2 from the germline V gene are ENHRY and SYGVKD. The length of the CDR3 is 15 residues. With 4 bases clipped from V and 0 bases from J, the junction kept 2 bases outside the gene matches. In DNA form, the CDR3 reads TGTGCCATCAGTGTTGGGACAGCGAACACCGGGGAGCTGTTTTTT. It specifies CAISVGTANTGELFF.

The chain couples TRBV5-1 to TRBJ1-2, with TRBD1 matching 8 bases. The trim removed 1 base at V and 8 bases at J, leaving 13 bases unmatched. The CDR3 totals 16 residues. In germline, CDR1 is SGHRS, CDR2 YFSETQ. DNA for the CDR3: TGCGCCAGCAGCTTGAGGCTGGGGACAGGTTCGAGGGGCTACACCTTC. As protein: CASSLRLGTGSRGYTF.

CDR3 region: CASSSGGGAFSYF. CDR3 sequence (DNA): TGTGCCAGCAGTTCCGGCGGGGGGGCATTTTCCTATTTT. This rearrangement joins TRBV27 to TRBJ2-3; 9 nucleotides agree with TRBD2. The CDR3 covers 13 residues. Trimming removed 4 bases from V and 15 bases from J; junction bases left unmatched: 11. Germline V gene data show CDR1 as MNHEY and CDR2 as SMNVEV (reference sequence).

The CDR3 spells CASSPGHSRKKLFF. The CDR3 nucleotides read TGTGCCAGCAGTCCAGGCCATTCACGGAAAAAACTGTTTTTT. The chain combines TRBV6-5 with TRBJ1-4; no reliable D call. The CDR3 length is 14 residues. Trimming shortened V by 5 bases and J by 9 bases, and 16 bases separated the two germline ends. Germline CDR1 reads MNHEY; CDR2 reads SVGAGI.

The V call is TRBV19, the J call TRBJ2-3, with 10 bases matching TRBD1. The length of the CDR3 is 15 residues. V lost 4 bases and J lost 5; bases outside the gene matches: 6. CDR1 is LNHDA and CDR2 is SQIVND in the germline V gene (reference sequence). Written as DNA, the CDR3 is TGTGCCAGTAGTACCGGGACAGGGGATGTAGATACGCAGTATTTT. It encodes CASSTGTGDVDTQYF.

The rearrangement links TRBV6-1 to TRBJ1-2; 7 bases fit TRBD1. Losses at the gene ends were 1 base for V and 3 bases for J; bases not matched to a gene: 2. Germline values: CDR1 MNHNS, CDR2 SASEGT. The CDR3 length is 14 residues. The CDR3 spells CASSEGQGYYGYTF. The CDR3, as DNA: TGTGCCAGCAGTGAAGGACAGGGATACTATGGCTACACCTTC.

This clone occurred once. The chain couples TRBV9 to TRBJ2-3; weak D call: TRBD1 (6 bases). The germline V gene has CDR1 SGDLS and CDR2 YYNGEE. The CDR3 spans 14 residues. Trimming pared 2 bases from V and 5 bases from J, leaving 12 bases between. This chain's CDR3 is CASSVPQGGDTQYF. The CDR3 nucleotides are TGTGCCAGCAGCGTTCCCCAAGGGGGAGATACGCAGTATTTT.

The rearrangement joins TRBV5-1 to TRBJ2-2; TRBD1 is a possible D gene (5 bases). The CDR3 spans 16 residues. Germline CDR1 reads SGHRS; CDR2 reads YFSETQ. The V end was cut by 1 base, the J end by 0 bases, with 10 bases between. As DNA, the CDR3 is TGCGCCAGCAGCTTGTCCCCAGGGCCGAACACCGGGGAGCTGTTTTTT. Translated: CASSLSPGPNTGELFF. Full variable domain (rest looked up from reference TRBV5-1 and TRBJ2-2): KAGVTQTPRYLIKTRGQQVTLSCSPISGHRSVSWYQQTPGQGLQFLFEYFSETQRNKGNFPGRFSGRQFSNSRSEMNVSTLELGDSALYLCASSLSPGPNTGELFFGEGSRLTVL.

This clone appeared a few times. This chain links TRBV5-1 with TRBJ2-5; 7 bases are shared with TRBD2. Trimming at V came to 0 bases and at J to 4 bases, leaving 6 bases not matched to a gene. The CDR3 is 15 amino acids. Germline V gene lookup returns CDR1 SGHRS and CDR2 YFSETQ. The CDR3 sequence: CASSLGAGRGETQYF. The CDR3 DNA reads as TGCGCCAGCAGCTTGGGAGCGGGGAGGGGAGAGACCCAGTACTTC.

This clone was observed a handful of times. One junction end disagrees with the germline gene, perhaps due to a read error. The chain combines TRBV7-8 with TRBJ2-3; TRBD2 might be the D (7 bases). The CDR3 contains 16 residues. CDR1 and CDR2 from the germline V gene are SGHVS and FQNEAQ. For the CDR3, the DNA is TGTGCCAGCACCCTAACCTCGGGCGGGGGCACATATACGCAGTATTTT. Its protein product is CASTLTSGGGTYTQYF.